This T cell receptor (beta chain) was sequenced for a study of spatial heterogeneity in lung cancer. Looking at the study overall: Raw-read counts averaged over ten per unique TCR and UMI combination.

TCRdb re-called the 5' RACE reads through MiXCR, storing one row per CDR3 protein. The data show roughly 24,000 distinct CDR3 sequences, more than 9.5% seen once. The CDR3 sequence is 15 residues long. Germline V lookup: CDR1 MDHEN, CDR2 SYDVKM. With 8 bases clipped from V and 10 bases from J, the junction kept 16 bases outside the gene matches. Time point indicated: blood at routine non-recurrence follow-up after resection. This TCR was recovered from a male donor with early-stage non-small cell lung cancer. The genes are TRBV28 and TRBJ2-4, with 8 bases fitting TRBD2. The source material was PBMCs, sampled at follow-up. DNA for the CDR3: TGTGCCAGCTCCCTATCCGGGGGGGCGAAGGAGATTCAGTACTTC. Amino acid sequence: CASSLSGGAKEIQYF.